This TCR beta chain derives from a study of blood T cell repertoires in COVID-19. Study as a whole: Samples of COVID-19 (acute and convalescent) were obtained from the United States, Italy and Spain.

Methods used by the authors: How many nucleated cells were present was estimated from reference gene primer amplification. Sequencing was performed with immunoSEQ multiplex PCR; in TCRdb, only in-frame clones are kept and a portion is missing. V, J and clone size were drawn from that table, and D and trimming were deduced from the DNA. The sample holds some 190,000 clones; 80% to 90% are singletons and the top ten take around 3.3%. V was shortened by 3 bases and J by 2 bases, with 14 bases between the two germline ends. Germline CDR1 and CDR2: SGHTA and FQGNSA. The CDR3 length is 16 residues. The source material was peripheral blood. J is TRBJ1-3 and V is TRBV7-2; D is possibly TRBD1 (6 bases). The receptor's source is a man aged 55 to 69 with acute or convalescent COVID-19. The CDR3 here is CASSFAGQLTGNTIYF. In DNA, the CDR3 is TGTGCCAGCAGCTTTGCTGGACAGCTAACTGGAAACACCATATATTTT.